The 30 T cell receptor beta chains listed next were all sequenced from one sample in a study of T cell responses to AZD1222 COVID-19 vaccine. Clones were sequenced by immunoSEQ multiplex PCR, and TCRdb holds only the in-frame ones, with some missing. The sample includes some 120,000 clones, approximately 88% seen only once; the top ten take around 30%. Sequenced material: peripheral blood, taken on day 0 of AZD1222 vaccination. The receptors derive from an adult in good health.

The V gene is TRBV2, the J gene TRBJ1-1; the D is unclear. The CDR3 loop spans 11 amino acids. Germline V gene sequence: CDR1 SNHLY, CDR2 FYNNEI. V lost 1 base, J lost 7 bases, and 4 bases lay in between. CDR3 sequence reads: CASSEELEAFF. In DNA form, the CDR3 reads TGTGCCAGCAGTGAAGAGCTTGAAGCTTTCTTT. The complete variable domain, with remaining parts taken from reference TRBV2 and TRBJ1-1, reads EPEVTQTPSHQVTQMGQEVILRCVPISNHLYFYWYRQILGQKVEFLVSFYNNEISEKSEIFDDQFSVERPDGSNFTLKIRSTKLEDSAMYFCASSEELEAFFGQGTRLTVV.

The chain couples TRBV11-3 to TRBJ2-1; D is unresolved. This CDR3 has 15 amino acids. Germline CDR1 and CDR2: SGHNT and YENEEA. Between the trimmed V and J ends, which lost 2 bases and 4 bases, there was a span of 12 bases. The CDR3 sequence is CASSLTVSQYNEQFF. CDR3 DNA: TGTGCCAGCAGCTTAACTGTCTCACAGTACAATGAGCAGTTCTTC.

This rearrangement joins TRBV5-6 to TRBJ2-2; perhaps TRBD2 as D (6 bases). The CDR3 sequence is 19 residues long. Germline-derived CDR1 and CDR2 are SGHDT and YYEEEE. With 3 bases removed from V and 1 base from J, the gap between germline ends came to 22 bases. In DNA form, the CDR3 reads TGTGCCAGCAGCTCACGGACGGATTCGGGACTCCGGAACACCGGGGAGCTGTTTTTT. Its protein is CASSSRTDSGLRNTGELFF.

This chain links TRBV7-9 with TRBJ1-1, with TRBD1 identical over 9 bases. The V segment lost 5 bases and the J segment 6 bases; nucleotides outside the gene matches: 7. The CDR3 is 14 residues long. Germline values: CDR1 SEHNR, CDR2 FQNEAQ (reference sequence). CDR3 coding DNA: TGTGCCAGCAGCCTCGGACAGGGGATCGCTGAAGCTTTCTTT. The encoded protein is CASSLGQGIAEAFF.

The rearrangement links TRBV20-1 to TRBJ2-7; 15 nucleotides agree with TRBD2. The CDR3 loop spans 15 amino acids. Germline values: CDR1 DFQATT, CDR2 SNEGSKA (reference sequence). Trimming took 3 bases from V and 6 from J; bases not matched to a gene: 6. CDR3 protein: CSASAGLAGGGEQYF. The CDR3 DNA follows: TGCAGTGCTAGTGCCGGACTAGCGGGAGGGGGCGAGCAGTACTTC.

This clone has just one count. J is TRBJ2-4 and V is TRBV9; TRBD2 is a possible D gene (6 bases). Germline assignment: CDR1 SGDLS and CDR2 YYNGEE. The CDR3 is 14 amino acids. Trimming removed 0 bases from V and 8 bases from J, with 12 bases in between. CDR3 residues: CASSVEGGVDIQYF. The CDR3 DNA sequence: TGTGCCAGCAGCGTAGAAGGAGGGGTGGACATTCAGTACTTC.

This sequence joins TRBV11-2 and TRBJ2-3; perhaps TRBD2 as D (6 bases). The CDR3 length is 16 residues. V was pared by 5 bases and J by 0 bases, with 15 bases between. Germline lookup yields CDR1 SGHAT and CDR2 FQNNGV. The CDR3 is CASSTLAGPSTDTQYF. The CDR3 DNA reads TGTGCCAGCAGCACCCTGGCGGGGCCTAGCACAGATACGCAGTATTTT.

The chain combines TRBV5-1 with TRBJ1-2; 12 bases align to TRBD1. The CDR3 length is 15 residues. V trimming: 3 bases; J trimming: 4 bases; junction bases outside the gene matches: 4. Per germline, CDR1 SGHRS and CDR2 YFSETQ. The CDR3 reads CASSYGTGGSYGYTF. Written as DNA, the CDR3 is TGCGCCAGCAGCTATGGGACAGGGGGCTCCTATGGCTACACCTTC.

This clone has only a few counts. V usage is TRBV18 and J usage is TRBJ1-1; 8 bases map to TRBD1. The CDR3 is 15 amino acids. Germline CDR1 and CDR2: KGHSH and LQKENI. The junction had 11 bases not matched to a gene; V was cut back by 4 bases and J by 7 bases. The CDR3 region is CASSRATGDGGEAFF. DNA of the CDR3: TGTGCCAGCTCACGAGCGACAGGGGATGGTGGTGAAGCTTTCTTT.

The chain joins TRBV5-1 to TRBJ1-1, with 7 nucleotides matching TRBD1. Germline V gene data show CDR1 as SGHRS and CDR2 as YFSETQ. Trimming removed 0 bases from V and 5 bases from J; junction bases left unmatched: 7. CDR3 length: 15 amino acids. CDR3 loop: CASSLEIKGATEAFF. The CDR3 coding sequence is TGCGCCAGCAGCTTGGAGATAAAGGGGGCGACTGAAGCTTTCTTT.

The CDR3 protein is CASISGGTDTQYF. The DNA for the CDR3 is TGTGCCAGCATCAGCGGGGGCACAGATACGCAGTATTTT. The chain links TRBV12-3 or TRBV12-4 to TRBJ2-3, with TRBD2 matching 7 bases. The ends lost 7 bases at V and 1 base at J; junction bases unmatched: 2. This CDR3 region has 13 residues.

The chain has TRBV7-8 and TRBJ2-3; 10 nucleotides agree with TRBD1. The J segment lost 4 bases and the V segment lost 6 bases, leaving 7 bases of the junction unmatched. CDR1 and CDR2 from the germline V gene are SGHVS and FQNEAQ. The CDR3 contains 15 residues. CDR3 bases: TGTGCCAGCAGATACGGGACAGGGGTGTCAGATACGCAGTATTTT. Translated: CASRYGTGVSDTQYF.

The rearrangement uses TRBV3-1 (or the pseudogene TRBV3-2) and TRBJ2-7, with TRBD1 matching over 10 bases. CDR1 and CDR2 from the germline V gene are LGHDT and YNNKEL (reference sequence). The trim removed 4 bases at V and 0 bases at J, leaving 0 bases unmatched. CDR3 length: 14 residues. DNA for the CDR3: TGTGCCAGCAGCCGGGACAGGGGCTCCTACGAGCAGTACTTC. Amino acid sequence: CASSRDRGSYEQYF.

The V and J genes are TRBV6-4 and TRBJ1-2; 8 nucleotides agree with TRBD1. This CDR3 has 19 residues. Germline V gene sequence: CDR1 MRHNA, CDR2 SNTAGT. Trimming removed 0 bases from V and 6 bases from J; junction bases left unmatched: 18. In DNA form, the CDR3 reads TGTGCCAGCAGTGACTCTGGTGGGACAGGACACTTCCAACCCGATGGCTACACCTTC. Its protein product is CASSDSGGTGHFQPDGYTF.

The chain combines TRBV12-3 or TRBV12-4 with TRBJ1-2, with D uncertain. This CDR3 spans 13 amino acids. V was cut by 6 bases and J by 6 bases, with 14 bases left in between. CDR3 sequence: CASRLRDFDGYTF. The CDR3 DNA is TGTGCCAGCAGACTTAGGGATTTTGATGGCTACACCTTC.

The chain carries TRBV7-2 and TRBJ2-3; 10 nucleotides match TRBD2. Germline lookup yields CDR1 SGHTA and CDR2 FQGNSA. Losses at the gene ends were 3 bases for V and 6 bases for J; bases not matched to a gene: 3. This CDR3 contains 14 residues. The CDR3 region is CASSLGLAMDTQYF. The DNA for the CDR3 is TGTGCCAGCAGCTTGGGACTAGCGATGGATACGCAGTATTTT.

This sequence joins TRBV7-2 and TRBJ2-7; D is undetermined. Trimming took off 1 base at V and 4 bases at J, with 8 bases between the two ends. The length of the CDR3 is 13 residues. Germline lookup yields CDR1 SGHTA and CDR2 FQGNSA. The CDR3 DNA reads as TGTGCCAGCAGCTTAGACGACTGGTACGAGCAGTACTTC. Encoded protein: CASSLDDWYEQYF.

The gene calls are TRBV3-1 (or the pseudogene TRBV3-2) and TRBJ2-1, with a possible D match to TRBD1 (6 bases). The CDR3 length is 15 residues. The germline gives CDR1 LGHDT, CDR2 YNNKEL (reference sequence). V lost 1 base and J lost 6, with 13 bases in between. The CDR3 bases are TGTGCCAGCAGCCAAGGACAGGAGAAAGGCAATGAGCAGTTCTTC. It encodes CASSQGQEKGNEQFF.

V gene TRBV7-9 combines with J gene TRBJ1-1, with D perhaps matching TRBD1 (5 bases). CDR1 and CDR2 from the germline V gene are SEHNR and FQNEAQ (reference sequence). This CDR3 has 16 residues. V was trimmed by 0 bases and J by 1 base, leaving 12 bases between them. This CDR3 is CASSLAPGTANTEAFF. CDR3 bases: TGTGCCAGCAGCTTAGCCCCCGGGACGGCGAACACTGAAGCTTTCTTT.

The CDR3 nucleotides read TGTGCCAGCAGCTTGGGGGCGGCTTACTCTGGAAACACCATATATTTT. Amino acids: CASSLGAAYSGNTIYF. The chain combines TRBV5-5 with TRBJ1-3; D call uncertain. V lost 0 bases and J 0 bases, leaving 10 bases between the germline ends. There are 16 residues in the CDR3. The germline CDR1 and CDR2 sequences are SGHKS and YYEKEE (reference sequence).

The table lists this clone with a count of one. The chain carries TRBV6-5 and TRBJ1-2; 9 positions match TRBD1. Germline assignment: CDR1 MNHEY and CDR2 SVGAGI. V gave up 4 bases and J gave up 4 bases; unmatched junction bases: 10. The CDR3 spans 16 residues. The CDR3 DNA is TGTGCCAGCAGTTCCTCCGGGACAGGGTTTGCCTATGGCTACACCTTC. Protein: CASSSSGTGFAYGYTF.

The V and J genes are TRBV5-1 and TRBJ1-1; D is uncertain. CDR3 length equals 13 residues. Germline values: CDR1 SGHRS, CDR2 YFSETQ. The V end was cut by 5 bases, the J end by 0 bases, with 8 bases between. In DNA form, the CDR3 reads TGCGCCAGCAGGGCAACACTGAACACTGAAGCTTTCTTT. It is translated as CASRATLNTEAFF.

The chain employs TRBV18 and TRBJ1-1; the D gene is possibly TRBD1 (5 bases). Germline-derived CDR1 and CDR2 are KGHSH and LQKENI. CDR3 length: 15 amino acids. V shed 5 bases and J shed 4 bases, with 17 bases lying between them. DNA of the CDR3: TGTGCCAGCTCAGAAAGGTCCGGGGGTGTCACTGAAGCTTTCTTT. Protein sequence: CASSERSGGVTEAFF.

CDR3 protein: CASRRDLNTGELFF. Here the CDR3 DNA reads TGTGCCAGCCGACGGGACTTAAACACCGGGGAGCTGTTTTTT. The rearrangement links TRBV7-9 to TRBJ2-2, with a possible D match to TRBD2 (6 bases). This CDR3 has 14 residues. Between the trimmed V and J ends, which lost 8 bases and 2 bases, there was a span of 12 bases. Germline CDR1 SEHNR, CDR2 FQNEAQ (reference sequence).

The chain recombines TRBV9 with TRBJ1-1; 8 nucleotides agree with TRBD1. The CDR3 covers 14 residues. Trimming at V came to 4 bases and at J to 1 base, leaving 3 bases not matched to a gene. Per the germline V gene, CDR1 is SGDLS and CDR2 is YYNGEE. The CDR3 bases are TGTGCCAGCAGCATGACAGGGGCGAACACTGAAGCTTTCTTT. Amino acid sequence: CASSMTGANTEAFF.

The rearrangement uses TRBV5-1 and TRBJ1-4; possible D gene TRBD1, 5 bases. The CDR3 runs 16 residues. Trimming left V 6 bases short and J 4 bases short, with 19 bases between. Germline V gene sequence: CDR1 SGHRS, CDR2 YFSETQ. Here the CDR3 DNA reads TGCGCCAGCAACTACGCGCCGGGCCAGGGTAATGAAAAACTGTTTTTT. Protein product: CASNYAPGQGNEKLFF.

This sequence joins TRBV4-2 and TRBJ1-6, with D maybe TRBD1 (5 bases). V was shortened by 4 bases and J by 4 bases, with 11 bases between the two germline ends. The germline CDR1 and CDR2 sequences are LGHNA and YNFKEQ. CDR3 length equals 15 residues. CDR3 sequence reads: CASSRGATYNSPLHF. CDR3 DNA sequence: TGTGCCAGCAGCCGCGGGGCCACTTATAATTCACCCCTCCACTTT.

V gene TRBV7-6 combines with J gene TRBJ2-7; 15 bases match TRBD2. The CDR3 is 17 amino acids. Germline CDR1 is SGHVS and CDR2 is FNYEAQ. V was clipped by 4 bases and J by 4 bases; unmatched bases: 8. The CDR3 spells CASSSRTSGRARYEQYF. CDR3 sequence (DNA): TGTGCCAGCAGCTCGCGGACTAGCGGGAGGGCGCGGTACGAGCAGTACTTC.

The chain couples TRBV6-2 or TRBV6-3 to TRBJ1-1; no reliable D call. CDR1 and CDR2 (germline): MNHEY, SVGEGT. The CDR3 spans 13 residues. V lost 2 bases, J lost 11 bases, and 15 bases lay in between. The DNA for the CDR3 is TGTGCCAGCAGTTACCGGAGCCTCGGGGAGGCTTTCTTT. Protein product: CASSYRSLGEAFF.

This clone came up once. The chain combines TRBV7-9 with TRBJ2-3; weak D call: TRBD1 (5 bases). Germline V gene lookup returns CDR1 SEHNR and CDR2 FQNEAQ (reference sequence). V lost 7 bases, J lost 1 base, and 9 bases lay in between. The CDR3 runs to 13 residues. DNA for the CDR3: TGTGCCAGCACCAGGGCAGGCACAGATACGCAGTATTTT. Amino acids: CASTRAGTDTQYF. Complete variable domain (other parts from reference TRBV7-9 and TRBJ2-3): DTGVSQNPRHKITKRGQNVTFRCDPISEHNRLYWYRQTLGQGPEFLTYFQNEAQLEKSRLLSDRFSAERPKGSFSTLEIQRTEQGDSAMYLCASTRAGTDTQYFGPGTRLTVL.